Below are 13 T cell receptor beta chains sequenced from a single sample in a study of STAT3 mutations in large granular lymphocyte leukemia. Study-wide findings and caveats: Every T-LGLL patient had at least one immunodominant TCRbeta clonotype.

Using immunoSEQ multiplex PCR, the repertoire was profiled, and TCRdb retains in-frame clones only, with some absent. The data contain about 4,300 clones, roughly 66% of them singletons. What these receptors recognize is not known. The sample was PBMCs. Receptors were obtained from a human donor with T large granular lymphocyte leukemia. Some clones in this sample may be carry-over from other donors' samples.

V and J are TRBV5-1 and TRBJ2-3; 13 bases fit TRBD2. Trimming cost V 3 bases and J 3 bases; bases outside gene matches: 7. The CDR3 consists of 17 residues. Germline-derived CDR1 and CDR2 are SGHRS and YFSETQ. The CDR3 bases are TGCGCCAGCAGCTACGGGACTAGCGGGAAGGGGACAGATACGCAGTATTTT. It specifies CASSYGTSGKGTDTQYF.

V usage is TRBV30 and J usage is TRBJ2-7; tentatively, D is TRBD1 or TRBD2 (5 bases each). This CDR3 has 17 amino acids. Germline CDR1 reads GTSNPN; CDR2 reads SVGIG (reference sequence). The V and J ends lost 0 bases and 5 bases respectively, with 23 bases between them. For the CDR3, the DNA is TGTGCCTGGAGTGTAATTAGGAGTTGGGGGAGCAGCGACGAGCAGTACTTC. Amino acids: CAWSVIRSWGSSDEQYF.

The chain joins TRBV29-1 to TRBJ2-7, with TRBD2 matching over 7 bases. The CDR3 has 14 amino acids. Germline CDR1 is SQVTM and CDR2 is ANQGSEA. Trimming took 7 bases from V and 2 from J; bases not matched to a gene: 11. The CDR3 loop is CSARGEGGTYEQYF. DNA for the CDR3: TGCAGCGCCCGCGGGGAGGGTGGGACCTACGAGCAGTACTTC.

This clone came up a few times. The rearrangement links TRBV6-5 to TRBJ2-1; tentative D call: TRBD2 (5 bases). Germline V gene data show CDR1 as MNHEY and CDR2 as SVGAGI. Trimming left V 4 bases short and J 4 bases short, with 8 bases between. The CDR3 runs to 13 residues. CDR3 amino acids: CASSSTRYNEQFF. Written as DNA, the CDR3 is TGTGCCAGCAGTTCCACTAGATACAATGAGCAGTTCTTC.

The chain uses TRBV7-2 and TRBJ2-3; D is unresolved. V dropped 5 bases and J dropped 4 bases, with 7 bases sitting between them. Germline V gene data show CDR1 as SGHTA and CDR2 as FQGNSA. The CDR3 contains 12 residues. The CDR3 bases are TGTGCCAGCAGCCCCGCCGCAGATACGCAGTATTTT. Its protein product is CASSPAADTQYF.

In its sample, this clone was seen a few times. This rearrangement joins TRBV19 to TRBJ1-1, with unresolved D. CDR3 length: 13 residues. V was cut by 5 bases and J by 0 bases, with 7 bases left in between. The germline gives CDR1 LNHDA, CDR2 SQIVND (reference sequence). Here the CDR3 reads CASSPEMNTEAFF. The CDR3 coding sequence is TGTGCCAGTAGTCCAGAGATGAACACTGAAGCTTTCTTT.

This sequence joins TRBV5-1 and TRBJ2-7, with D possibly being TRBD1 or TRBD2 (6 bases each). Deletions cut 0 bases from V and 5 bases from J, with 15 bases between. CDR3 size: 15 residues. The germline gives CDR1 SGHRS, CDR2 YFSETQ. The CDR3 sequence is CASSLGRTAGHEQYF. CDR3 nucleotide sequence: TGCGCCAGCAGCTTGGGTCGGACAGCGGGTCACGAGCAGTACTTC.

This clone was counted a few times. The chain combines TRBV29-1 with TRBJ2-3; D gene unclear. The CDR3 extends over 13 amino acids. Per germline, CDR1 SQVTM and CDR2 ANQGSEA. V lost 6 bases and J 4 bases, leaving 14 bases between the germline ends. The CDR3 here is CSVAQIASDTQYF. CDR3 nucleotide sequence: TGCAGCGTGGCCCAAATCGCCTCAGATACGCAGTATTTT.

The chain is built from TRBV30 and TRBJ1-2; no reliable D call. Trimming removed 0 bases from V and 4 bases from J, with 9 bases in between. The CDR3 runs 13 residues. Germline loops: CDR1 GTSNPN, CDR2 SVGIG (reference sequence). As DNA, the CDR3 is TGTGCCTGGAGTGTAGAAGGGTTCTATGGCTACACCTTC. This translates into CAWSVEGFYGYTF.

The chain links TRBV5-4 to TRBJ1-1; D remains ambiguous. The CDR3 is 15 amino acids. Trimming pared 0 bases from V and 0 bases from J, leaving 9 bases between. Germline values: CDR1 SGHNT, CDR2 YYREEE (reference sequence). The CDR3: CASSLAPDLNTEAFF. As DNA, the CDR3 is TGTGCCAGCAGCTTGGCCCCAGATTTGAACACTGAAGCTTTCTTT.

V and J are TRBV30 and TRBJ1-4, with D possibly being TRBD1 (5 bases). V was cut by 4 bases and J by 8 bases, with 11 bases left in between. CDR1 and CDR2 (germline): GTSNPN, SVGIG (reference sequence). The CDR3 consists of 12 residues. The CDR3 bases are TGTGCCTGGACGGGCCAGGGAGAAAAACTGTTTTTT. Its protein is CAWTGQGEKLFF. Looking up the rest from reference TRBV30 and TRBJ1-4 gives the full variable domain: SQTIHQWPATLVQPVGSPLSLECTVEGTSNPNLYWYRQAAGRGLQLLFYSVGIGQISSEVPQNLSASRPQDRQFILSSKKLLLSDSGFYLCAWTGQGEKLFFGSGTQLSVL.

CDR3 coding DNA: TGTGCCAGCAGCTTGGGAGGGACCCTGCAAGAGACCCAGTACTTC. The encoded protein is CASSLGGTLQETQYF. The rearrangement links TRBV5-4 to TRBJ2-5; D possibly uses TRBD1 or TRBD2 (5 bases each). The V end was cut by 0 bases, the J end by 2 bases, with 11 bases between. Germline lookup yields CDR1 SGHNT and CDR2 YYREEE (reference sequence). This CDR3 spans 15 amino acids.

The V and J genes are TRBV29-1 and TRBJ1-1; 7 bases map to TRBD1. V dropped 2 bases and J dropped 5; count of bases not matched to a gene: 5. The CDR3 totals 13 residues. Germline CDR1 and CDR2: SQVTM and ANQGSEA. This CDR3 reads CSVETGEGTEAFF. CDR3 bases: TGCAGCGTTGAAACAGGGGAGGGGACTGAAGCTTTCTTT.